This T cell receptor beta chain was sequenced in a study of T cells after yellow fever vaccination. The wider study: Preparing low-cell-number fractions relied on SMART-Seq v4 Ultra Low Input. General observations from the study: The secondary response peaked faster, at day 5 versus 15, but was weaker. Clonotypes shared by both compartments, CD4 and CD8, made up a small share. FACS-sorted repertoires might harbor abundant contaminating clonotypes from the bulk population.

Details on this clonotype: Its antigen is not identified. The junction and the germline gene differ at one end; a read error may be behind it.

TCRdb recomputed calls from the 5' RACE reads with MiXCR, one row per CDR3 protein. This repertoire shows a few hundred thousand distinct CDR3 sequences, roughly 3.5% found once; its top ten account for less than 25%. This CDR3 region has 17 residues. CDR1 is LGHNA, CDR2 YSLEER, per germline. This specimen consisted of PBMCs, obtained on the day of the yellow fever booster vaccination. The chain joins TRBV4-3 to TRBJ2-2, with 7 bases fitting TRBD1. The sequence was obtained from a man aged 18 to 30 who received the YFV17D yellow fever vaccine. CDR3 loop: CASSQEVSTGKSGELIF. For the CDR3, the DNA is TGCGCCAGCAGCCAAGAAGTGTCGACAGGGAAGTCCGGGGAGCTGATTTTT.